Detailed here is one T cell receptor (beta chain). Its specificity is unknown. Germline CDR1 and CDR2: SGHNT and YYREEE (reference sequence). The CDR3 covers 13 residues. V gave up 0 bases and J gave up 18 bases, with 16 bases separating them. The sample originates from a study of OX40 agonist ivuxolimab in advanced cancers. The wider study: Six ivuxolimab dose levels, 0.01 to 10 mg/kg, were given intravenously every 2 weeks.

Libraries were prepared by immunoSEQ multiplex PCR; TCRdb keeps only in-frame clonotypes and omits some of them. Among under 70,000 clones listed, about nine tenths were seen once. Drawing of blood for sampling happened at baseline, at cycle 4 day 1, and at cycle 7 day 1. Points from the study as a whole: In the 0.1 to 3.0 mg/kg range, CD4+ and CD8+ blood T cells had expanded clonally by week 6.

The chain is built from TRBV5-4 and TRBJ2-6, with D possibly matching TRBD1 (5 bases). The source is an adult with an advanced solid tumor such as melanoma, head and neck, liver or kidney cancer. Source: CD4+ or CD8+ T cells sorted from blood, taken in a trial of the OX40 agonist ivuxolimab. The CDR3, as DNA: TGTGCCAGCAGCTTGGAAAGAGACAGTACGTCGACTTTC. Translation: CASSLERDSTSTF.